This T cell receptor (beta chain) was captured in a study of T-cell reconstitution after alpha-beta-depleted transplantation in children. The CDR3 runs to 16 residues. J lost 1 base, V lost 6 bases, and 13 bases had no gene match. The germline V gene has CDR1 DFQATT and CDR2 SNEGSKA (reference sequence). Unique molecular identifiers were incorporated during preparation of the TCRbeta library. TCRdb used MiXCR to reprocess the PCR reads, holding one entry per CDR3 protein. The data contain roughly 500,000 distinct CDR3 sequences, 30% to 35% of them singletons. The clonotype originates from a human donor who donated a stem cell graft to a child with aplastic anemia. This chain connects TRBV20-1 to TRBJ2-5, with 8 bases that match TRBD1. This specimen was PBMCs from the stem cell graft donor, taken from the stem cell graft. The CDR3 DNA reads TGCAGTGCGCCCGTACTGGGGACAGGTCCCCAAGAGACCCAGTACTTC. Encoded protein: CSAPVLGTGPQETQYF.